The 31 T cell receptor beta chains below all came from one sample that was sequenced in a study of blood T cell repertoires in COVID-19. Method: immunoSEQ multiplex PCR; TCRdb's copy keeps in-frame clones and lacks some. The sample has about 480,000 clones; more than 85% are singletons. The sample taken for sequencing was peripheral blood. The receptor set was obtained from a woman under 40 with acute or convalescent COVID-19.

The gene calls are TRBV29-1 and TRBJ1-2, with 8 bases identical to TRBD1. The CDR3 loop spans 14 amino acids. V lost 3 bases, J lost 0 bases, and 3 bases stayed unmatched. Germline V gene lookup returns CDR1 SQVTM and CDR2 ANQGSEA. The CDR3 bases are TGCAGCGTTGAGGGGACAGGAGCTAACTATGGCTACACCTTC. Translating it yields CSVEGTGANYGYTF.

V gene TRBV6-4 combines with J gene TRBJ2-7; weak D call: TRBD2 (5 bases). Germline lookup yields CDR1 MRHNA and CDR2 SNTAGT. The CDR3 has 15 residues. V dropped 9 bases and J dropped 0 bases, with 18 bases sitting between them. The CDR3 sequence is CASSNSLGSSYEQYF. CDR3 DNA: TGTGCCAGTAGTAACAGTTTGGGGAGCTCCTACGAGCAGTACTTC.

The genes are TRBV7-9 and TRBJ1-2; D is ambiguous. Trimming took off 5 bases at V and 7 bases at J, with 11 bases between the two ends. In germline, CDR1 is SEHNR, CDR2 FQNEAQ (reference sequence). This CDR3 contains 12 residues. CDR3 coding DNA: TGTGCCAGCAGCCCAGATTTTCTTGGCTACACCTTC. The encoded protein is CASSPDFLGYTF.

This clone was detected once. The chain couples TRBV2 to TRBJ2-5; TRBD2 matches 7 bases. Germline lookup yields CDR1 SNHLY and CDR2 FYNNEI. With V trimmed by 6 bases and J by 2 bases, 6 bases remained unmatched. The CDR3 loop spans 14 amino acids. CDR3: CASRGAAGQETQYF. The CDR3 DNA is TGTGCCAGCAGAGGGGCAGCGGGGCAAGAGACCCAGTACTTC.

This clone was counted between two and nine times. The rearrangement uses TRBV7-2 and TRBJ1-1; 7 bases map to TRBD1. This CDR3 has 15 residues. The junction had 6 bases not matched to a gene; V was cut back by 5 bases and J by 0 bases. CDR1 SGHTA and CDR2 FQGNSA come from the germline V gene. The CDR3 region is CASSIVTGLNTEAFF. Written as DNA, the CDR3 is TGTGCCAGCAGCATAGTGACAGGGTTGAACACTGAAGCTTTCTTT.

The V and J genes are TRBV10-2 and TRBJ1-6, with D possibly TRBD1 on 5 matching bases. CDR1 and CDR2 (germline): WSHSY, SAAADI. Trimming pared 0 bases from V and 3 bases from J, leaving 9 bases between. The CDR3 has 16 residues. The CDR3 reads CASSESPGYYNSPLHF. DNA of the CDR3: TGCGCCAGCAGTGAGTCGCCAGGGTACTATAATTCACCCCTCCACTTT.

Details on this clone: The sample carries other DNA sequences with the same CDR3. The genes are TRBV6-5 and TRBJ1-1, with a possible D match to TRBD1 (5 bases). This CDR3 has 13 residues. V lost 6 bases and J 4 bases, leaving 12 bases between the germline ends. Germline V gene lookup returns CDR1 MNHEY and CDR2 SVGAGI. Here the CDR3 reads CASRRGSGTEAFF. As DNA, the CDR3 is TGTGCCAGCAGAAGGGGTTCGGGCACTGAAGCTTTCTTT.

The chain joins TRBV27 to TRBJ1-2, with TRBD1 identical over 11 bases. J lost 6 bases, V lost 2 bases, and 8 bases had no gene match. This CDR3 has 16 amino acids. CDR1 is MNHEY and CDR2 is SMNVEV in the germline V gene (reference sequence). The CDR3 loop is CASSLTEDRGRDGYTF. The CDR3 DNA sequence: TGTGCCAGCAGTTTAACGGAGGACAGGGGGCGCGATGGCTACACCTTC.

The chain joins TRBV2 to TRBJ2-4, with D perhaps TRBD1 (6 bases). The CDR3 is made up of 15 amino acids. V was trimmed by 3 bases and J by 1 base, leaving 10 bases between them. Germline CDR1 and CDR2: SNHLY and FYNNEI. CDR3 loop: CASSEQGFAKNIQYF. The DNA for the CDR3 is TGTGCCAGCAGTGAGCAGGGGTTTGCCAAAAACATTCAGTACTTC.

This clone turned up a few times. The rearrangement links TRBV5-1 to TRBJ1-6; the match to TRBD1 covers 8 bases. After removal of 4 bases from V and 9 bases from J, the junction contained 6 bases not matched to a gene. The CDR3 sequence is 14 residues long. The V gene's germline CDR1 is SGHRS and CDR2 YFSETQ. For the CDR3, the DNA is TGCGCCAGCAGCGGGACAGGTTACGGTTCACCCCTCCACTTT. The encoded protein is CASSGTGYGSPLHF.

For this clone: Compared with germline, one end of the junction differs, possibly owing to a read error. The genes are TRBV2 and TRBJ1-3; weak D call: TRBD1 (6 bases). This CDR3 has 11 residues. Germline lookup yields CDR1 SNHLY and CDR2 FYNNEI. CDR3 sequence reads: CASSFGQKTDF. CDR3 nucleotide sequence: TGTGCCAGCAGTTTTGGACAGAAGACGGATTTT.

The chain uses TRBV28 and TRBJ1-5, with a possible D match to TRBD1 (6 bases). The CDR3 loop spans 16 amino acids. V was cut by 4 bases and J by 9 bases, with 22 bases left in between. The germline gives CDR1 MDHEN, CDR2 SYDVKM. The CDR3 protein is CASSSSLTGWAGPQHF. The CDR3 DNA follows: TGTGCCAGCAGTTCCAGCCTGACAGGCTGGGCGGGGCCCCAGCATTTT.

Only a few counts were recorded for this clone. The CDR3 loop reads CASSLLAGPGTGELFF. As DNA, the CDR3 is TGTGCCAGCAGCTTACTAGCGGGGCCGGGGACCGGGGAGCTGTTTTTT. The chain uses TRBV11-2 and TRBJ2-2; the match to TRBD2 covers 9 bases. The CDR3 spans 16 residues. CDR1 is SGHAT and CDR2 is FQNNGV in the germline V gene. Trimming cost V 2 bases and J 5 bases; bases outside gene matches: 6.

This chain uses TRBV19 with TRBJ2-2, with D perhaps TRBD1 (6 bases). Germline V lookup: CDR1 LNHDA, CDR2 SQIVND (reference sequence). The V and J ends lost 3 bases and 4 bases respectively, with 15 bases between them. The CDR3 loop spans 16 amino acids. Here the CDR3 DNA reads TGTGCCAGTAGTATGAAGGGCAGGGGATTCACCGGGGAGCTGTTTTTT. Protein product: CASSMKGRGFTGELFF.

The CDR3 nucleotides read TGTGCCACCGCCAGGGGGAACACCGGGGAGCTGTTTTTT. It is translated as CATARGNTGELFF. The chain recombines TRBV24-1 with TRBJ2-2; a weak D match, TRBD1 (6 bases). V lost 9 bases and J lost 1, with 8 bases in between. Germline V gives CDR1 KGHDR, CDR2 SFDVKD. The CDR3 consists of 13 residues.

This chain links TRBV2 with TRBJ2-3; 7 bases are shared with TRBD2. V lost 6 bases to trimming and J lost 2 bases; unmatched junction nucleotides: 11. Germline loops: CDR1 SNHLY, CDR2 FYNNEI. The CDR3 is made up of 16 amino acids. The CDR3: CASSLGQAGLTDTQYF. CDR3 sequence (DNA): TGTGCCAGCAGCCTAGGGCAAGCGGGGCTCACAGATACGCAGTATTTT. Filled out from reference TRBV2 and TRBJ2-3, the complete variable domain reads EPEVTQTPSHQVTQMGQEVILRCVPISNHLYFYWYRQILGQKVEFLVSFYNNEISEKSEIFDDQFSVERPDGSNFTLKIRSTKLEDSAMYFCASSLGQAGLTDTQYFGPGTRLTVL.

V and J are TRBV15 and TRBJ1-1, with D hard to call. The CDR3 is 16 amino acids. Germline CDR1 LNHNV, CDR2 YYDKDF (reference sequence). V lost 0 bases and J lost 1, with 12 bases in between. The chain's CDR3 is CATSRDMGIGNTEAFF. CDR3 DNA sequence: TGTGCCACCAGCAGAGACATGGGCATCGGGAACACTGAAGCTTTCTTT.

The table lists this clone with a few counts. This chain links TRBV2 with TRBJ2-1; 7 nucleotides match TRBD2. Per the germline V gene, CDR1 is SNHLY and CDR2 is FYNNEI. The CDR3 is made up of 15 amino acids. V lost 4 bases, J lost 2 bases, and 5 bases stayed unmatched. In DNA form, the CDR3 reads TGTGCCAGCAGTGGCCAGCGGGGCCCCTACAATGAGCAGTTCTTC. Translating it yields CASSGQRGPYNEQFF.

The genes are TRBV5-1 and TRBJ1-1; possible D gene TRBD1, 5 bases. The CDR3 length is 13 residues. The germline gives CDR1 SGHRS, CDR2 YFSETQ. Trimming cost V 6 bases and J 5 bases, with 14 bases left between them. The DNA of the CDR3 is TGCGCCAGCACAGATCAGGGAAGAACTGAAGCTTTCTTT. Translated, it gives CASTDQGRTEAFF.

As for this clone: Other DNA sequences in this specimen translate into the identical CDR3. The rearrangement joins TRBV9 to TRBJ2-7; TRBD2 might be the D (5 bases). This CDR3 spans 14 amino acids. Germline V gene lookup returns CDR1 SGDLS and CDR2 YYNGEE. V lost 0 bases to trimming and J lost 2 bases, with 9 bases between them. The CDR3 region is CASSVGAGAYEQYF. The DNA of the CDR3 is TGTGCCAGCAGCGTAGGCGCCGGGGCCTACGAGCAGTACTTC.

The CDR3 DNA is TGTGCCAGCCGCAGTGTGCTAGCCAAAAACATTCAGTACTTC. Translation: CASRSVLAKNIQYF. V usage is TRBV2 and J usage is TRBJ2-4; D gene ambiguous. This CDR3 is built from 14 residues. Germline V gene data show CDR1 as SNHLY and CDR2 as FYNNEI. With 8 bases removed from V and 0 bases from J, the gap between germline ends came to 11 bases.

The chain recombines TRBV7-8 with TRBJ1-6; D perhaps matches TRBD1 (5 bases). Germline CDR1 is SGHVS and CDR2 is FQNEAQ. The CDR3 totals 19 residues. V lost 5 bases and J 9 bases, leaving 29 bases between the germline ends. The CDR3 reads CASSVGFNYWDVSGSPLHF. The CDR3 nucleotides are TGTGCCAGCAGCGTAGGTTTCAATTATTGGGACGTTAGCGGTTCACCCCTCCACTTT. The full variable domain, completed using reference TRBV7-8 and TRBJ1-6, is GAGVSQSPRYKVAKRGQDVALRCDPISGHVSLFWYQQALGQGPEFLTYFQNEAQLDKSGLPSDRFFAERPEGSVSTLKIQRTQQEDSAVYLCASSVGFNYWDVSGSPLHFGNGTRLTVT.

V gene TRBV7-3 combines with J gene TRBJ2-2, with 7 bases that match TRBD1. The CDR3 spans 16 residues. CDR1 SGHTA and CDR2 FQGTGA come from the germline V gene. Unmatched junction bases numbered 6, after V lost 2 bases and J lost 3 bases. The CDR3 region has the DNA TGTGCCAGCAGCTTAGGCCCCCAGGGGGACACCGGGGAGCTGTTTTTT. Amino acids: CASSLGPQGDTGELFF. Together with reference TRBV7-3 and TRBJ2-2, the CDR3 gives the full variable domain: GAGVSQTPSNKVTEKGKYVELRCDPISGHTALYWYRQSLGQGPEFLIYFQGTGAADDSGLPNDRFFAVRPEGSVSTLKIQRTERGDSAVYLCASSLGPQGDTGELFFGEGSRLTVL.

The genes are TRBV6-5 and TRBJ1-4, with D possibly TRBD1 on 6 matching bases. V shed 6 bases and J shed 4 bases, with 15 bases lying between them. The V gene's germline CDR1 is MNHEY and CDR2 SVGAGI. This CDR3 spans 15 amino acids. CDR3 bases: TGTGCCAGCAGGGATGGACAGTTACTTAATGAAAAACTGTTTTTT. This translates into CASRDGQLLNEKLFF.

On this clone: Other DNA sequences in this specimen translate into the identical CDR3. The CDR3 sequence: CASSQDRGYEQYF. CDR3 sequence (DNA): TGCGCCAGCAGCCAAGACAGGGGTTACGAGCAGTACTTC. The rearrangement links TRBV4-1 to TRBJ2-7; D perhaps matches TRBD1 (6 bases). V was pared by 0 bases and J by 4 bases, with 7 bases between. Per germline, CDR1 MGHRA and CDR2 YSYEKL. The CDR3 is 13 residues long.

The genes are TRBV12-5 and TRBJ1-1; D gene unclear. V was pared by 5 bases and J by 4 bases, with 17 bases between. This CDR3 comprises 15 residues. Per the germline V gene, CDR1 is LGHNT and CDR2 is FRNRAP. The CDR3 sequence: CASGPHPTEGTEAFF. CDR3 DNA: TGTGCTAGTGGTCCCCACCCCACAGAGGGCACTGAAGCTTTCTTT.

V and J are TRBV2 and TRBJ1-4; 7 nucleotides line up with TRBD1. Germline assignment: CDR1 SNHLY and CDR2 FYNNEI. J was trimmed by 7 bases and V by 6 bases; bases with no gene match: 5. This CDR3 contains 13 residues. The chain's CDR3 is CASSGNRGEKLFF. DNA of the CDR3: TGTGCCAGCAGCGGGAACAGGGGTGAAAAACTGTTTTTT.

The chain uses TRBV7-3 and TRBJ2-3, with a weak D call TRBD2 (5 bases). Germline V gene sequence: CDR1 SGHTA, CDR2 FQGTGA. The germline V and J ends were trimmed by 5 bases and 1 base, with 13 bases remaining between them. This CDR3 is 15 amino acids long. CDR3 residues: CASSGQLDGTDTQYF. DNA of the CDR3: TGTGCCAGCAGCGGCCAACTAGATGGCACAGATACGCAGTATTTT.

The chain has TRBV3-1 (or the pseudogene TRBV3-2) and TRBJ1-1; TRBD1 agrees at 8 bases. This CDR3 spans 13 amino acids. The germline V gene encodes CDR1 LGHDT and CDR2 YNNKEL (reference sequence). Germline trimming cut 1 base from V and 6 bases from J; bases unmatched to any gene: 1. The CDR3 region is CASSQGTGSEAFF. CDR3 in DNA: TGTGCCAGCAGCCAAGGGACAGGGTCTGAAGCTTTCTTT.

V is TRBV30 and J is TRBJ2-7, with D perhaps TRBD2 (6 bases). CDR1 GTSNPN and CDR2 SVGIG come from the germline V gene (reference sequence). The CDR3 contains 14 residues. Deletions cut 5 bases from V and 5 bases from J, with 19 bases between. Here the CDR3 DNA reads TGTGCCTGGGGGGACCCAGGGACTTTTGACGAGCAGTACTTC. It encodes CAWGDPGTFDEQYF.

The chain employs TRBV9 and TRBJ2-2; weak D call: TRBD2 (6 bases). The germline V and J ends were trimmed by 6 bases and 1 base, with 10 bases remaining between them. Germline values: CDR1 SGDLS, CDR2 YYNGEE. The CDR3 length is 14 residues. The CDR3 here is CASNRAGNTGELFF. The CDR3, as DNA: TGTGCCAGCAACCGAGCGGGGAACACCGGGGAGCTGTTTTTT.